The TCR beta chain under discussion was sequenced for a study of T-cell reconstitution after alpha-beta-depleted transplantation in children listed by TCRdb under 2016. In the study overall: Using TCR repertoire profiling, the study quantitatively followed how T-cell immune reconstitution unfolded in children after TCRalphabeta/CD19-depleted allogeneic hematopoietic cell transplantation. Summary of the overall study and its limitations: Hyperexpanded clone frequencies declined over subsequent months; after one year, T-cell counts and TCRbeta diversity were mostly attributed to newly produced T cells. In some patients, the high TCRbeta diversity seen at day 60 was put down to recipient T cells and intrathymic progenitors that had survived conditioning. Apparently early alphabetaT-cell count recovery about two months after transplant reportedly relied on only several hundred rapidly expanded clones derived from non-depleted graft cells.

Taken with the paper, the label for treatment or condition translates to: allogeneic hematopoietic cell transplantation with graft depleted of TCRalphabeta T cells and CD19 B cells. Transplant recipients were children who received TCRalphabeta/CD19-depleted allogeneic hematopoietic cell grafts. This clonotype was recorded a few times. The specificity of this receptor is unknown. No clone much larger than this one lies a single base away; base qualities are absent. The CDR3 has 18 amino acids, counting the end cysteine and phenylalanine. Only CDR3 DNA remains: 54 bases, in frame from the first base. Via the germline V gene, CDR1 is SGHVS and CDR2 FNYEAQ. Deletion took 0 bases off V and 2 bases off J, with a span of 17 bases between the germline ends. Libraries were constructed by PCR. TCRdb shows the sequencer as Illumina HiSeq 2500. TCR library preparation used molecular barcoding, with unique molecular identifiers applied to normalize quantification of the TCRbeta repertoire. The public reads were reprocessed in TCRdb via fastp at Q25 and MiXCR, keeping in-frame beta chains. Rows are unified per CDR3 protein, each entry keeping the most common DNA and genes. Here the sample has about 420,000 distinct CDR3 sequences; around 15% occur a single time. Under 30% of the sample is in the top ten clones.

This receptor chain uses TRBV7-6 and TRBJ2-1; no confident D gene assignment can be made. The sequenced sample was PBMCs, mostly from graft donor cells, obtained 360 days after TCRalphabeta/CD19-depleted stem cell transplant. This receptor was taken from a boy less than two years old who had a stem cell transplant for Wiskott-Aldrich syndrome, so the T cells may come from the graft donor. The sequenced DNA is TGTGCCAGCAGCTTAGCGCCAACCGGCGGTTCTACCTACAATGAGCAGTTCTTC. Its coded protein is CASSLAPTGGSTYNEQFF.